A selection of T cell receptor beta chains follows, all from one sample in a study of PD-L1 blockade in urothelial cancer. The repertoire was sequenced with immunoSEQ multiplex PCR; TCRdb's copy has only in-frame clones and lacks some. There are tens of thousands of clones in the sample; more than 75% occur only once, and about 2.9% lies in the top ten. The specimen comprised PBMCs, sampled around atezolizumab (anti-PD-L1) treatment. These receptors originate from an older man with urothelial cancer. Both conserved end residues are part of each CDR3. A D gene is named only where the DNA matches it firmly. Not every row has a clone size; where given, it reads once, few, many or a size class.

. TRBJ2-1 . TRBV7-9 TGTGCCAGCAGCTTTACCCGGTCCTACAATGAGCAGTTCTTC CASSFTRSYNEQFF
. TRBJ2-7 few TRBV14 TGTGCCAGCAGCCAAGCCGTAGGACACGTATACGAGCAGTACTTC CASSQAVGHVYEQYF
. TRBJ2-1 . TRBV6-1 TGTGCCAGCAGGGACTTGATCCTCTCCTACAATGAGCAGTTCTTC CASRDLILSYNEQFF
. TRBJ2-6 . TRBV27 TGTGCCAGCAGTACAGCGGGTCTCTCTGGGGCCAACGTCCTGACTTTC CASSTAGLSGANVLTF
. TRBJ2-3 . TRBV7-2 TGTGCCAGCAGCATTCCTGGCTCGGGAGCTGGAGATACGCAGTATTTT CASSIPGSGAGDTQYF
. TRBJ2-7 . TRBV5-1 TGCGCCAGCAGCTTGGAAGGGGTCGGGTCCTACGAGCAGTACTTC CASSLEGVGSYEQYF
TRBD2 TRBJ2-7 . TRBV7-9 TGTGCCAGCACCTATAGCGGGAGGTTTTACGAGCAGTACTTC CASTYSGRFYEQYF
TRBD1 TRBJ2-3 . TRBV5-4 TGTGCCAGCAGCTTGGAAGCGACAGGGTATACAGATACGCAGTATTTT CASSLEATGYTDTQYF
TRBD2 TRBJ2-1 . TRBV29-1 TGCAGCGAGGCTAGCGGGAACAATGAGCAGTTCTTC CSEASGNNEQFF
TRBD1 TRBJ2-7 . TRBV7-3 TGTGCCAGCAGTTCTCCGGGACAGGCCCTATACGAGCAGTACTTC CASSSPGQALYEQYF
. TRBJ2-5 . TRBV6-4 TGTGCCAGCACTAAGGAAAAATCAGGCGAGACCCAGTACTTC CASTKEKSGETQYF
. TRBJ2-7 once TRBV28 TGTGCCAGCAGTTTACTTCCCTCCTACGAGCAGTACTTC CASSLLPSYEQYF
TRBD1 TRBJ2-7 few TRBV15 TGTGCCACCAGCAGAGGAACAGGGGGCAACGAGCAGTACTTC CATSRGTGGNEQYF
. TRBJ2-7 . TRBV28 TGTGCCAGCAGTTTTTTCGACGGGACCTACGAGCAGTACTTC CASSFFDGTYEQYF
. TRBJ2-3 . TRBV9 TGTGCCAGCAGCGTAGTCGGTTCTAGAGTCGATACGCAGTATTTT CASSVVGSRVDTQYF
. TRBJ2-7 . TRBV6-5 TGTGCCAGCAGTTATGACCGGGAAACCTACGAGCAGTACTTC CASSYDRETYEQYF
. TRBJ2-3 once TRBV4-3 TGCGCCAGCAGCCAAGGGATAAGATGGAGGGACTCTAGCACAGATACGCAGTATTTT CASSQGIRWRDSSTDTQYF
. TRBJ1-3 few TRBV13 TGTGCCAGCAGCTCGCCGGGAATCGGGACAGGAAACACCATATATTTT CASSSPGIGTGNTIYF
TRBD1 TRBJ1-1 . TRBV5-6 TGTGCCAGCAGCGACAGGGTAGATATAGTAGCTTTCTTT CASSDRVDIVAFF
TRBD1 TRBJ1-4 . TRBV27 TGTGCCAGCAGTCCCCAGACCGGACAGGGGGCAGGTGAAAAACTGTTTTTT CASSPQTGQGAGEKLFF
. TRBJ2-1 . TRBV15 TGTGCCACCAGCAGAGCTTTCGGAGGGAGTGCCCGAAACAATGAGCAGTTCTTC CATSRAFGGSARNNEQFF
. TRBJ2-7 . TRBV2 TGTGCCAGCAACGACAGGTTCCCCCCCTACGAGCAGTACTTC CASNDRFPPYEQYF
. TRBJ1-5 . TRBV4-2 TGTGCCAGCAGCCAAGATCCAGGGGCGAACAATCAGCCCCAGCATTTT CASSQDPGANNQPQHF
TRBD1 TRBJ2-5 . TRBV5-6 TGTGCCAGCAGCCCGAGGACAGGGGAAGAGACCCAGTACTTC CASSPRTGEETQYF
. TRBJ1-1 . TRBV5-6 TGTGCCAGCAGCTTGGAGGGAGGCACTGAAGCTTTCTTT CASSLEGGTEAFF
TRBD1 TRBJ1-2 . TRBV6-5 TGTGCCAGCAGGAGAGACAGGGGTGGATATGGCTACACCTTC CASRRDRGGYGYTF
. TRBJ1-1 . TRBV4-2 TGTGCCAGCAGCCAAGATTGGCTAGAAAACACTGAAGCTTTCTTT CASSQDWLENTEAFF
TRBD1 TRBJ2-7 . TRBV6-4 TGTGCCAGCAGTGACGGGGACAGGGAGGTTCACGAGCAGTACTTC CASSDGDREVHEQYF
. TRBJ2-5 once TRBV18 TGTGCCAGCTCTTTCGGGAGGCAGGGGGAGACCCAGTACTTC CASSFGRQGETQYF
TRBD1 TRBJ1-1 . TRBV14 TGTGCCAGCAGCCAAGATGTACGTTGGGCCAGGGGGCGTTATACTGAAGCTTTCTTT CASSQDVRWARGRYTEAFF
TRBD1 TRBJ1-1 . TRBV5-1 TGCGCCAGCAGCCCCGGGACAGGGGGCACTGAAGCTTTCTTT CASSPGTGGTEAFF
TRBD1 TRBJ1-2 . TRBV27 TGTGCCAGCAGTTATGGGACAGGGGCTGTCTTTGGCTACACCTTC CASSYGTGAVFGYTF
. TRBJ1-2 once TRBV21-1 TGTGCCAGCAGCAAAGTAAAAGAGGATGGCTACACCTTC CASSKVKEDGYTF
. TRBJ2-1 . TRBV2 TGTGCCAGTCTTAACCCTGCGGGGGCAACAGATGAGCAGTTCTTC CASLNPAGATDEQFF
. TRBJ2-5 . TRBV29-1 TGCAGCGTTGAAAACTCTAGAGGAGAGACCCAGTACTTC CSVENSRGETQYF
. TRBJ2-3 . TRBV5-5 TGTGCCAGCAGCCTCGGGAGCACAGATACGCAGTATTTT CASSLGSTDTQYF
TRBD2 TRBJ2-1 . TRBV27 TGTGCCAGCTCCGCCAATTTAGCGGGATCACTGGGCGATGAGCAGTTCTTC CASSANLAGSLGDEQFF
TRBD1 TRBJ2-5 . TRBV19 TGTGCCAGTAGTCCCTGGACAGGGGGCCAAGAGACCCAGTACTTC CASSPWTGGQETQYF
. TRBJ1-1 . TRBV4-2 TGTGCCAGCAGCCAAGATCTAAGGGGGATGTTATGGAACACTGAAGCTTTCTTT CASSQDLRGMLWNTEAFF
. TRBJ1-2 . TRBV19 TGTGCCAGTAGTCCTACAGGTGCCTATGGCTACACCTTC CASSPTGAYGYTF
. TRBJ1-1 . TRBV6-1 TGTGCCAGCAGTCAGGGTCCTAGGGCTTTCTTT CASSQGPRAFF
TRBD1 TRBJ2-3 few TRBV11-1 TGTGCCAGCAGTAAGGAAACGGGACAGGGGTTCACAGATACGCAGTATTTT CASSKETGQGFTDTQYF
TRBD2 TRBJ2-1 . TRBV4-3 TGCGCCAGCAGCCAAGAGTTAGCGGGGATGCATGAGCAGTTCTTC CASSQELAGMHEQFF
. TRBJ1-3 . TRBV7-9 TGTGCCAGCAGCCTTTCGGGAAACACCATATATTTT CASSLSGNTIYF
. TRBJ1-3 . TRBV6-1 TGTGCCAGCAGCCCTGACGGCATCCCGGGCACCATATATTTT CASSPDGIPGTIYF
TRBD1 TRBJ2-1 . TRBV15 TGTGCCACCCTTTATTCCGGGACAGGGTACAATGAGCAGTTCTTC CATLYSGTGYNEQFF
. TRBJ2-7 few TRBV14 TGTGCCAGCAGCCACCAGGGAAGCTACGAGCAGTACTTC CASSHQGSYEQYF
. TRBJ1-1 . TRBV5-1 TGCGCCAGCAGCTTGGTACAGGGGAACACTGAAGCTTTCTTT CASSLVQGNTEAFF
TRBD1 TRBJ2-3 . TRBV5-1 TGCGCCAGCAGTCTAGGACAGGGGAGGACAGATACGCAGTATTTT CASSLGQGRTDTQYF
TRBD1 TRBJ1-1 . TRBV19 TGTGCCAGTAGCAACAGGGGGGTGAACACTGAAGCTTTCTTT CASSNRGVNTEAFF
TRBD1 TRBJ2-1 . TRBV5-4 TGTGCCAGCAGCCGGATCGACAGGGGTAAGGGCAATGAGCAGTTCTTC CASSRIDRGKGNEQFF
. TRBJ2-3 . TRBV7-7 TGTGCTAGCAGTAGCGGAGCCCGGACAGATACGCAGTATTTT CASSSGARTDTQYF
. TRBJ2-3 . TRBV11-3 TGTGCCAGCAGCTCAGGGGTGGGGGGGCCAGATACGCAGTATTTT CASSSGVGGPDTQYF
TRBD2 TRBJ2-7 . TRBV6-6 TGTGCCAGCAGTTGGACTAGCGGGGACGAGCAGTACTTC CASSWTSGDEQYF
. TRBJ2-2 few TRBV19 TGTGCCAGCATCACAGGAGCGAACACCGGGGAGCTGTTTTTT CASITGANTGELFF
. TRBJ1-4 . TRBV7-8 TGTGCCAGCAGCCCGCGTCGAGCTACAACTAATGAAAAACTGTTTTTT CASSPRRATTNEKLFF
TRBD2 TRBJ2-3 . TRBV5-1 TGCGCCAGCAGCTTGGCCCCCAGCGGGAGGCTAACAGATACGCAGTATTTT CASSLAPSGRLTDTQYF
TRBD1 TRBJ2-7 . TRBV9 TGTGCCAGCAGCGAAGGACAGGGGGTTTCCTACGAGCAGTACTTC CASSEGQGVSYEQYF
. TRBJ1-1 . TRBV5-1 TGCGCCAGCAGCTTTGCGTCACCGAACACTGAAGCTTTCTTT CASSFASPNTEAFF
. TRBJ2-3 . TRBV28 TGTGCCAGCACGAGTACAAGGAGTCCGACAGATACGCAGTATTTT CASTSTRSPTDTQYF